Each of the 9 T cell receptor beta chains below was sequenced from the same sample in a study of cytomegalovirus exposure and HLA in healthy donors (dated by TCRdb to 2015 to 2018). Libraries were prepared through the immunoSEQ multiplex PCR assay. The multiplex PCR relied on a mix of 60 forward primers for TCR Vbeta segments and 13 reverse primers for TCR Jbeta segments. In its TCRdb copy, this immuneACCESS table keeps in-frame sequences only and misses some clones. Where compared with another copy, unresolved V genes explain less than half of these, and the others have no known cause. The sample table records under 200,000 clones; 65% to 90% of these occur just once. Of the sample, over 1.5% falls within the top ten clones. Sequenced: PBMCs. Every receptor here comes from a woman aged 18-29 years in good health and CMV-seronegative.

The J gene is TRBJ1-4, the V gene TRBV30; D gene ambiguous. The V gene lost 2 bases and the J gene lost 8 bases, with 9 bases spanning the gap. This CDR3 comprises 12 residues. CDR1 and CDR2 from the germline V gene are GTSNPN and SVGIG (reference sequence). CDR3 amino acids: CAWSTRGEKLFF. In DNA form, the CDR3 reads TGTGCCTGGAGTACTCGAGGCGAAAAACTGTTTTTT.

The chain has TRBV27 and TRBJ1-3; TRBD1 is a possible D gene (5 bases). CDR1 is MNHEY and CDR2 is SMNVEV in the germline V gene (reference sequence). The V and J ends lost 0 bases and 0 bases respectively, with 15 bases between them. CDR3 length: 18 residues. The CDR3 region has the DNA TGTGCCAGCAGTTTATCGTTGGGGGGAATAAGCTCTGGAAACACCATATATTTT. The encoded protein is CASSLSLGGISSGNTIYF.

The chain carries TRBV18 and TRBJ2-7; the match to TRBD1 covers 7 bases. V shed 3 bases and J 5 bases; nucleotides not matched to a gene: 1. The germline CDR1 and CDR2 sequences are KGHSH and LQKENI. The CDR3 is made up of 12 amino acids. The chain's CDR3 is CASSPDRDEQYF. The CDR3 DNA reads TGTGCCAGCTCACCCGACAGGGACGAGCAGTACTTC. Using reference TRBV18 and TRBJ2-7 for the parts outside the CDR3, the full variable domain is NAGVMQNPRHLVRRRGQEARLRCSPMKGHSHVYWYRQLPEEGLKFMVYLQKENIIDESGMPKERFSAEFPKEGPSILRIQQVVRGDSAAYFCASSPDRDEQYFGPGTRLTVT.

The chain couples TRBV11-2 to TRBJ1-4; no reliable D call. From germline, CDR1 is SGHAT and CDR2 FQNNGV. This CDR3 is 14 amino acids long. Trimming pared 4 bases from V and 8 bases from J, leaving 14 bases between. CDR3 bases: TGTGCCAGCAGCTCCTACAGTGAAGGAGAAAAACTGTTTTTT. Its translation: CASSSYSEGEKLFF.

The CDR3 region is CASSSLADLADTQYF. The CDR3 DNA follows: TGTGCCAGCAGTTCCCTAGCGGACTTGGCAGATACGCAGTATTTT. The chain joins TRBV28 to TRBJ2-3, with 7 bases aligning to TRBD2. CDR1 and CDR2 from the germline V gene are MDHEN and SYDVKM. The V segment lost 4 bases and the J segment 4 bases; nucleotides outside the gene matches: 8. The CDR3 runs 15 residues. Drawing the rest from reference TRBV28 and TRBJ2-3, the complete variable domain is DVKVTQSSRYLVKRTGEKVFLECVQDMDHENMFWYRQDPGLGLRLIYFSYDVKMKEKGDIPEGYSVSREKKERFSLILESASTNQTSMYLCASSSLADLADTQYFGPGTRLTVL.

The chain has TRBV30 and TRBJ2-5; TRBD2 matches 8 bases. The germline V gene has CDR1 GTSNPN and CDR2 SVGIG (reference sequence). Trimming took 3 bases from V and 2 from J; bases not matched to a gene: 5. The CDR3 has 14 amino acids. CDR3 sequence (DNA): TGTGCCTGGAGCAAAACTAGCGGTCAAGAGACCCAGTACTTC. It yields the protein CAWSKTSGQETQYF.

This clone has only a few counts. This chain uses TRBV7-9 with TRBJ1-4; possibly TRBD1 for D (5 bases). The CDR3 extends over 14 amino acids. V lost 3 bases to trimming and J lost 5 bases, with 10 bases between them. CDR1 and CDR2 (germline): SEHNR, FQNEAQ (reference sequence). The CDR3 DNA is TGTGCCAGCAGCTTCCGACAGAGCAATGAAAAACTGTTTTTT. Protein: CASSFRQSNEKLFF. The full variable domain, rest sourced from reference TRBV7-9 and TRBJ1-4, is DTGVSQNPRHKITKRGQNVTFRCDPISEHNRLYWYRQTLGQGPEFLTYFQNEAQLEKSRLLSDRFSAERPKGSFSTLEIQRTEQGDSAMYLCASSFRQSNEKLFFGSGTQLSVL.

J is TRBJ2-1 and V is TRBV19; weak D call: TRBD1 (5 bases). CDR3 length: 14 amino acids. Germline loops: CDR1 LNHDA, CDR2 SQIVND (reference sequence). V was cut by 6 bases and J by 4 bases, with 13 bases left in between. DNA of the CDR3: TGTGCCAGTAGAGACGGTAGGGGATACAATGAGCAGTTCTTC. Translated: CASRDGRGYNEQFF.

The V call is TRBV19, the J call TRBJ2-7; tentative D call: TRBD2 (6 bases). This CDR3 spans 12 amino acids. V was shortened by 10 bases and J by 4 bases, with 14 bases between the two germline ends. Germline CDR1 is LNHDA and CDR2 is SQIVND (reference sequence). The CDR3 protein is CATQGGVYEQYF. In DNA, the CDR3 is TGTGCCACTCAGGGAGGAGTGTACGAGCAGTACTTC.